This T cell receptor (beta chain) was documented in a study of blood T cell repertoires in COVID-19 (dated by TCRdb to the early 2020s). In terms of the full investigation: The collaborator samples originated in the United States, Italy and Spain and spanned the acute and convalescent phases of COVID-19. The material from the prospective study consisted of cDNA or gDNA derived from T cells, B-cell-depleted T cells, or PBMCs. The dataset comprised deeply sampled blood TCRbeta repertoires from subjects exposed to, actively infected with, or recovered from COVID-19. A freely available public database, intended as a resource for researchers studying the immune response to SARS-CoV-2, is where the repertoires were released. The samples were drawn from the first 160 participants of the ongoing ImmuneRACE study and from under 1,500 subjects provided by 6 global collaborators. A de-identified subject ID, COVID-19 status, age in years and sex were almost always included in the sample metadata. HLA class I and class II types, where available, came from metadata supplied by the sample provider rather than from assay-based typing. The full study reports these points: How much clinical and demographic metadata was included differed by source and by participant, and the metadata was provided uncurated.

Participants in the prospective study were enrolled through a virtual design, were aged about 18 to 100 years, and lived in fewer than 30 United States geographic areas. In the prospective study, cohorts were assigned on the basis of participant-reported clinical history obtained from a screening survey and a study questionnaire. Recovered participants in ImmuneRACE Cohort 3 were defined as having two consecutive negative NP/OP PCR tests, clearance from a healthcare professional, or resolution of symptoms. Mobile phlebotomists in the prospective study collected whole blood, serum and a nasopharyngeal or oropharyngeal swab from every participant. Prospective study participants could optionally give additional blood draws and questionnaires over an approximately 2-month period. Before DNA extraction, blood samples from the prospective study were shipped at room temperature or frozen. TCRbeta CDR3 regions were amplified from genomic DNA by means of the immunoSEQ Assay, a bias-controlled multiplex PCR. Per the original workflow: The number of nucleated cells in each sample was estimated from the amplification of reference gene primers within the assay. Sequence reads were collapsed and filtered to measure the absolute abundance of every unique TCRbeta CDR3 rearrangement. For each sample, productive Simpson clonality was calculated as the square root of Simpson's diversity index over productive rearrangements. The clones in this table, taken by TCRdb from immuneACCESS, are in-frame only. Not every clone is retained; where verified, under half of the shortfall comes from an unresolved V gene, and the cause of the rest is unknown. V and J calls and clone size are those listed in that table; D and trimming were worked out from the DNA. In this sample the table shows almost 400,000 clones, over 85% of which occur a single time. About 1.7% of the sample is taken by the ten largest.

Spanning cysteine to phenylalanine, the CDR3 consists of 16 amino acids. The read is trimmed to its CDR3 DNA, 48 bases read in frame from base 1. The germline V gene supplies CDR1 SGHDT and CDR2 YYEEEE. V sheds 0 bases and J sheds 0 bases, leaving 7 bases between their ends. Points on this clone: The antigen this receptor binds is unknown. No clone much larger than this one lies a single base away; base qualities are absent.

Sequencing was performed on PBMCs or T cells enriched from blood (not recorded which). The TCR sequence derives from a woman aged 25 to 45 who had recovered from COVID-19. This sequence uses TRBV5-6 and TRBJ1-6; no D gene is confidently identified. The nucleotides read TGTGCCAGCAGCTTGGCATACAGCTCCTATAATTCACCCCTCCACTTT. The translation is CASSLAYSSYNSPLHF.